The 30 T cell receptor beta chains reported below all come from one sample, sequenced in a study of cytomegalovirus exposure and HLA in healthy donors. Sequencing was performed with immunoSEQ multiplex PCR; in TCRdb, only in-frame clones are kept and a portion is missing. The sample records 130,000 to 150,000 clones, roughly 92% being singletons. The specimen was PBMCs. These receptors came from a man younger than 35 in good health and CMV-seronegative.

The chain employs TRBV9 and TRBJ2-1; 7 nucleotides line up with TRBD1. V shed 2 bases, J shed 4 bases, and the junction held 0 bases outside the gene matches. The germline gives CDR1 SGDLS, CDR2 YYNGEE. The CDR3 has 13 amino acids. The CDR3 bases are TGTGCCAGCAGCGTGGGACAGTACAATGAGCAGTTCTTC. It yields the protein CASSVGQYNEQFF.

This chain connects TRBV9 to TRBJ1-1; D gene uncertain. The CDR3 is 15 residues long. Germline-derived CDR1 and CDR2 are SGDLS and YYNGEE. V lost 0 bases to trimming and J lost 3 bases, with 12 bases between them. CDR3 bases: TGTGCCAGCAGCGTAGATGAGGGCTCGTACACTGAAGCTTTCTTT. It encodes CASSVDEGSYTEAFF.

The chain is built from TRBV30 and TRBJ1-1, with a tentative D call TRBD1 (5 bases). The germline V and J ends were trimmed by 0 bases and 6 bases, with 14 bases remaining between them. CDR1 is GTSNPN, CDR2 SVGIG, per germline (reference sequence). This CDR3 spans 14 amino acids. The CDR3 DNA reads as TGTGCCTGGAGTGTGGGGCCTCAGGTCCCTGAAGCTTTCTTT. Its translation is CAWSVGPQVPEAFF.

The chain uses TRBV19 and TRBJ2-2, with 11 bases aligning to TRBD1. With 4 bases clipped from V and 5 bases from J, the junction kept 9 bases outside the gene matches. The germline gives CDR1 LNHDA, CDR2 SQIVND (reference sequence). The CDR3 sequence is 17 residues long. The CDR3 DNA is TGTGCCAGTAGTAGCCATCCGGGACAGGGGGGGACCGGGGAGCTGTTTTTT. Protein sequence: CASSSHPGQGGTGELFF.

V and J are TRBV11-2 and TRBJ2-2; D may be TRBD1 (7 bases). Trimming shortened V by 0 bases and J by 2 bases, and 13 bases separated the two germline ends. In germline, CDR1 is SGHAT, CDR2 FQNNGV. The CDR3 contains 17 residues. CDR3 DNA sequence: TGTGCCAGCAGCTTAGAAGCCAGGGGGGTAAACACCGGGGAGCTGTTTTTT. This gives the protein CASSLEARGVNTGELFF.

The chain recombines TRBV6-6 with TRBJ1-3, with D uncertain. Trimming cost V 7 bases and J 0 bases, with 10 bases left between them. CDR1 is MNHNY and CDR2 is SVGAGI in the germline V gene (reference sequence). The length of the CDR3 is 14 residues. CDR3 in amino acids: CASNTPGSGNTIYF. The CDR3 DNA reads TGTGCCAGCAATACCCCGGGCTCTGGAAACACCATATATTTT.

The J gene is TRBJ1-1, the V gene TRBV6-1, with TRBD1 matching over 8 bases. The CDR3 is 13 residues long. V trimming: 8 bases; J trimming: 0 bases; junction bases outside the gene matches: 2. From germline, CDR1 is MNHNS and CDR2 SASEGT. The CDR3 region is CASGTGLNTEAFF. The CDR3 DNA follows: TGTGCCAGCGGGACAGGACTGAACACTGAAGCTTTCTTT.

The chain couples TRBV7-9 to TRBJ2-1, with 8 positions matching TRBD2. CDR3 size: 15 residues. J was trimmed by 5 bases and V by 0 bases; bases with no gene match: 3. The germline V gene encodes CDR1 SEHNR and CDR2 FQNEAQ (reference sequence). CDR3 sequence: CASSLALAANNEQFF. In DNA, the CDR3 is TGTGCCAGCAGCTTAGCACTAGCGGCGAACAATGAGCAGTTCTTC. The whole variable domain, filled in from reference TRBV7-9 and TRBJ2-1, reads DTGVSQNPRHKITKRGQNVTFRCDPISEHNRLYWYRQTLGQGPEFLTYFQNEAQLEKSRLLSDRFSAERPKGSFSTLEIQRTEQGDSAMYLCASSLALAANNEQFFGPGTRLTVL.

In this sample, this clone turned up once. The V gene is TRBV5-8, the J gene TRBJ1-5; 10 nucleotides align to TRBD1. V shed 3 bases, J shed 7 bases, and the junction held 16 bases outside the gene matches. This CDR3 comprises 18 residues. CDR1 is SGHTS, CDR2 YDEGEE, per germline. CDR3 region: CASSSISIVGTGDQPQHF. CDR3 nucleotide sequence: TGTGCCAGCAGCTCCATATCCATCGTCGGGACAGGGGACCAGCCCCAGCATTTT.

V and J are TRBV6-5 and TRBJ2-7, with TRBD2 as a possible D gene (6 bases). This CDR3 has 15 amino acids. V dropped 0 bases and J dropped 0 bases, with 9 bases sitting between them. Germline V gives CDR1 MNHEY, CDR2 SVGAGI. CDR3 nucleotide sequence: TGTGCCAGCAGTTACTCGAGGGGACTCTCCTACGAGCAGTACTTC. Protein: CASSYSRGLSYEQYF.

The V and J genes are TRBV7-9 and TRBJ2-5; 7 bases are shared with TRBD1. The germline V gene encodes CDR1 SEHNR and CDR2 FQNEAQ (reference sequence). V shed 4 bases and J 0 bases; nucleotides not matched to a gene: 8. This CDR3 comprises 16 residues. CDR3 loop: CASSSPKGADQETQYF. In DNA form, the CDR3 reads TGTGCCAGCAGCTCACCCAAGGGGGCGGACCAAGAGACCCAGTACTTC.

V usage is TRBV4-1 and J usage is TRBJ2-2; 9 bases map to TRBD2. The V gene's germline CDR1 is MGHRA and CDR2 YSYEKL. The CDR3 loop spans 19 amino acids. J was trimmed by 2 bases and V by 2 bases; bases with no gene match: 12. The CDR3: CASSQWEVAGGSNTGELFF. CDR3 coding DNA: TGCGCCAGCAGCCAATGGGAGGTGGCGGGGGGGAGCAACACCGGGGAGCTGTTTTTT.

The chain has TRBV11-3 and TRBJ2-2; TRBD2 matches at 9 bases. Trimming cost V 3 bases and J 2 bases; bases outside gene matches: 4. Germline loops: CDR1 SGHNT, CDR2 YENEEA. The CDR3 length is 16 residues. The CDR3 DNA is TGTGCCAGCAGCTTGGCGCGGGGGGGAAACACCGGGGAGCTGTTTTTT. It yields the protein CASSLARGGNTGELFF.

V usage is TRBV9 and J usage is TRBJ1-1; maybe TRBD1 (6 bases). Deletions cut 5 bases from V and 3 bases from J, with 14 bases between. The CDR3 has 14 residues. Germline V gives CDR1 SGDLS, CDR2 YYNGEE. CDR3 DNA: TGTGCCAGCAGGCCCCTAAGGGGGTACACTGAAGCTTTCTTT. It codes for CASRPLRGYTEAFF.

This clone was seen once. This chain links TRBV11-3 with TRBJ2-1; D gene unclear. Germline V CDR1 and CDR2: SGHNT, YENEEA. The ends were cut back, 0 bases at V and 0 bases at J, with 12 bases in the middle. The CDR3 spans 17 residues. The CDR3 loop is CASSLDLSRSSYNEQFF. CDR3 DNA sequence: TGTGCCAGCAGCTTAGACCTCAGTAGGAGCTCCTACAATGAGCAGTTCTTC.

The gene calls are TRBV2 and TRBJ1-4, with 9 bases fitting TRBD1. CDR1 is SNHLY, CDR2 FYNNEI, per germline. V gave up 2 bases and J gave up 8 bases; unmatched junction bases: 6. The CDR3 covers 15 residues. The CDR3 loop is CASSETGGFHEKLFF. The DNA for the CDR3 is TGTGCCAGCAGTGAAACAGGGGGCTTTCACGAAAAACTGTTTTTT.

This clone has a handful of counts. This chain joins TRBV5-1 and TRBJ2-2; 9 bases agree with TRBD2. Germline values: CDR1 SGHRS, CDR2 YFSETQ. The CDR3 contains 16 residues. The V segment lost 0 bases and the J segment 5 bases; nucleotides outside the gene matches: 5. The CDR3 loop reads CASSLDTAGGTGELFF. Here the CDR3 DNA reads TGCGCCAGCAGCTTGGATACAGCGGGAGGTACCGGGGAGCTGTTTTTT.

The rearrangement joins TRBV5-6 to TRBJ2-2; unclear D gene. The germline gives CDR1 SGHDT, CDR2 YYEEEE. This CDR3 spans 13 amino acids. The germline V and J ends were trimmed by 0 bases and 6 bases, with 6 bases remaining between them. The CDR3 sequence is CASSLALSGELFF. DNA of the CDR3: TGTGCCAGCAGCTTGGCGTTGTCCGGGGAGCTGTTTTTT.

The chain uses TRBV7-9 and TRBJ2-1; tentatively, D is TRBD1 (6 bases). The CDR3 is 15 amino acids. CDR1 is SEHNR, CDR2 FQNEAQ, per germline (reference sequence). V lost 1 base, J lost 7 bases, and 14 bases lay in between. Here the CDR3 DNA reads TGTGCCAGCAGCTTAGGGCAGGGGCAATTAAATGAGCAGTTCTTC. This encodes CASSLGQGQLNEQFF.

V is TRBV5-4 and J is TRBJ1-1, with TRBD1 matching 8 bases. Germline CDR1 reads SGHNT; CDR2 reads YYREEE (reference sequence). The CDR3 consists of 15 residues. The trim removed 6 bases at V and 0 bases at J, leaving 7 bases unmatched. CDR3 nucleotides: TGTGCCAGCATCGAAAGGGACAGGTTGAACACTGAAGCTTTCTTT. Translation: CASIERDRLNTEAFF.

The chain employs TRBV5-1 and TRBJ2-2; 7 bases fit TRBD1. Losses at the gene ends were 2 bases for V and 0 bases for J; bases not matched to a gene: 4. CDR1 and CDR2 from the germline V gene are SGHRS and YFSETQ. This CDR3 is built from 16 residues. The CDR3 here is CASSFTGTANTGELFF. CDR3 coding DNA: TGCGCCAGCAGCTTCACCGGGACAGCGAACACCGGGGAGCTGTTTTTT.

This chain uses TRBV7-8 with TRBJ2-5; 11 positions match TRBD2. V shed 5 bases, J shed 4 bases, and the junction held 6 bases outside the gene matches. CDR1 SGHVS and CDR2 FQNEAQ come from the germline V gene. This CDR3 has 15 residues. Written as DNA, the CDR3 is TGTGCCAGCAGCCCACTAGCGGGGGCTCCAGAGACCCAGTACTTC. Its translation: CASSPLAGAPETQYF.

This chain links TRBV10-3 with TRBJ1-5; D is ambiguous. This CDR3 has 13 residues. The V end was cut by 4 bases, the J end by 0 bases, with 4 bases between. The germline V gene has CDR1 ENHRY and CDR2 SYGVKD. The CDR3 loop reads CAISVDSNQPQHF. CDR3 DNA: TGTGCCATCAGTGTAGATAGCAATCAGCCCCAGCATTTT.

CDR3 sequence: CAVGQLDETQYF. CDR3 nucleotide sequence: TGTGCCGTAGGACAGCTGGACGAGACCCAGTACTTC. V is TRBV7-2 and J is TRBJ2-5, with D possibly TRBD1 on 6 matching bases. V lost 11 bases to trimming and J lost 5 bases, with 15 bases between them. Per the germline V gene, CDR1 is SGHTA and CDR2 is FQGNSA. The CDR3 spans 12 residues.

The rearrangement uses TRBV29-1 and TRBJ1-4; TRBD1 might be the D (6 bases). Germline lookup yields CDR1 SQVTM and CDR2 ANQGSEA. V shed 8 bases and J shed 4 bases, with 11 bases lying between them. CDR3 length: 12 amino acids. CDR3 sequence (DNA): TGCAGCATAAGACAGGATAATGAAAAACTGTTTTTT. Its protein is CSIRQDNEKLFF.

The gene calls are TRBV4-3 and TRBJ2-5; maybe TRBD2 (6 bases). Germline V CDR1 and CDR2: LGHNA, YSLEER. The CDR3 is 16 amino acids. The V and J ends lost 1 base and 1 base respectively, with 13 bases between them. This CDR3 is CASSQAFSGSQETQYF. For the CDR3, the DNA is TGCGCCAGCAGCCAAGCCTTTTCCGGGAGCCAAGAGACCCAGTACTTC.

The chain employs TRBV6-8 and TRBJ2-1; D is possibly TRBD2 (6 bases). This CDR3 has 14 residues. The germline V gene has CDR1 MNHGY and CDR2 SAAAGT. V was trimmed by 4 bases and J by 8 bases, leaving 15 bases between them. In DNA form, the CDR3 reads TGTGCCAGCAGTTCGGGACTGAACGAGGATGAGCAGTTCTTC. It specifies CASSSGLNEDEQFF.

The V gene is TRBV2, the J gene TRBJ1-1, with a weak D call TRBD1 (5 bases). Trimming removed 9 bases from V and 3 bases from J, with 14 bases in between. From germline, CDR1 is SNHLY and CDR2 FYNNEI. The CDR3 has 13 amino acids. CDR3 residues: CARGGVLDTEAFF. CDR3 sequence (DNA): TGTGCCAGGGGGGGGGTGCTAGACACTGAAGCTTTCTTT.

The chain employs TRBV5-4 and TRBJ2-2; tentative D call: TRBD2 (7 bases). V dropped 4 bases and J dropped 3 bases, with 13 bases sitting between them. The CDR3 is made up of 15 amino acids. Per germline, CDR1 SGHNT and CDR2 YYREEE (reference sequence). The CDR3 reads CASSRGGVDTGELFF. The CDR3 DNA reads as TGTGCCAGCAGCCGAGGGGGGGTCGACACCGGGGAGCTGTTTTTT.

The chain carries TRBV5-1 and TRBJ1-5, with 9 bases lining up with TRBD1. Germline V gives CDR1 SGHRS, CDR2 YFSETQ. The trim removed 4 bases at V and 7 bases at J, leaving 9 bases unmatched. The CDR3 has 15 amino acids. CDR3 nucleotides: TGCGCCAGCAGCCCGGGGACAGGGCCCAAGCAGCCCCAGCATTTT. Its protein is CASSPGTGPKQPQHF.